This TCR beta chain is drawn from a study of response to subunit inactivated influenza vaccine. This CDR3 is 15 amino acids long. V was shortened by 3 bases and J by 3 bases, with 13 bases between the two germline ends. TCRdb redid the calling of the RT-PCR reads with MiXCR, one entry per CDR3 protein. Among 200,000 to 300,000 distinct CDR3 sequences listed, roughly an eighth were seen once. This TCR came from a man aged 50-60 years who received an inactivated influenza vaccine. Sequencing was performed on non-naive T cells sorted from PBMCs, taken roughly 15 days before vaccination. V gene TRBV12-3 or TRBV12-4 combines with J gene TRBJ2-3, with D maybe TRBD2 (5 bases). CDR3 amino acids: CASSFVTGMTDTQYF. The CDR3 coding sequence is TGTGCCAGCAGTTTCGTCACGGGAATGACAGATACGCAGTATTTT.